This T cell receptor (beta chain) was identified in a study of blood T cell repertoires in COVID-19. Looking at the study overall: Samples taken during acute and convalescent COVID-19 were collected in the United States, Italy and Spain.

CDR3 size: 13 residues. Deletions cut 0 bases from V and 6 bases from J, with 6 bases between. The germline CDR1 and CDR2 sequences are MNHEY and SVGAGI. Comment on this clone: The sample carries other DNA sequences with the same CDR3.

Libraries were prepared by immunoSEQ multiplex PCR; TCRdb keeps only in-frame clonotypes and omits some of them. The sample has some 700,000 clones; 70% to 90% are singletons. Source material: peripheral blood. The chain carries TRBV6-5 and TRBJ2-1, with D unresolved. The clonotype was recovered from a young woman with acute or convalescent COVID-19. CDR3 amino acids: CASSYSPSNEQFF. CDR3 nucleotide sequence: TGTGCCAGCAGTTACTCCCCTAGCAATGAGCAGTTCTTC.